The source of this T cell receptor (beta chain) is a study of blood T cell dynamics during melanoma immunotherapy (dated by TCRdb to the early 2020s). For the wider study: Patients with metastatic melanoma were treated with first-line pembrolizumab or nivolumab plus ipilimumab as standard of care in the United Kingdom. The training cohort was made up of consecutive patients, while a further independent group of patients from the same centre was pooled to form an external validation set. To find early correlates of response, peripheral T cell receptor repertoires were profiled in metastatic melanoma patients before and after one cycle of checkpoint inhibitor therapy.

Notes on this clone: The antigen it recognizes is unknown. Base qualities are not at hand, and no much larger clone is one base apart.

The label giving this sample's time point can be read as: pre-treatment baseline. Blood samples were collected before treatment (T0) and at week 3 (W3), after the first cycle of checkpoint blockade. Except for two patients with rapid clinical progression, response was assessed 12 weeks after the first infusion by RECIST 1.1; disease control meant complete response, partial response or stable disease. Patients with prior systemic cancer treatment, concomitant immunosuppressant therapy or synchronous other active malignancies were excluded. TCR beta was sequenced in both bulk PBMC and plasma cell-free DNA in order to track circulating cells as well as T cell turnover. PBMC were isolated from blood with Lymphoprep and SepMate tubes, followed by red cell lysis. QIAamp DNA Blood Mini kits were used to extract DNA from PBMC and sorted T cell subsets. Broader findings and caveats from the paper: The relatively small sample size was acknowledged as something that could potentially limit how far the results can be generalized. A bifurcated reorganization of the PBMC repertoire at W3, with increased clonality or increased diversity, was observed in patients who later achieved disease control, unlike in progressors. The study was unable to establish whether the T cell clones driving the repertoire changes were melanoma-specific or instead reflected general immune activation.

Every bulk PBMC sample was loaded with the same fixed amount of around 400 ng of DNA. TCR beta CDR3 sequences were amplified from genomic DNA with the immunoSEQ TCRb Assay kit following manufacturer instructions. The KAPA Library Quantification Kit for Illumina platforms was used to quantify pooled libraries by qPCR. Sequencing of the pooled libraries was done on an Illumina NextSeq 500, with clustering at about 0.55-1.2 pM. Concerning the study's data processing: TCR data were analyzed using immunoSEQ ANALYZER and the R LymphoSeq package. A rearrangement efficiency score was calculated as productive divided by the sum of productive and non-productive CDR3 sequences. Within each patient, timepoints were compared pairwise for clonality, measured with the Gini coefficient, and for diversity, measured with the Renyi index at alpha=1. Clonal relatedness, based on an edit distance of 3, and repertoire similarity, based on the Bhattacharyya coefficient, were both computed in LymphoSeq. To classify response, a linear discriminant analysis based on week-3 changes in clonality and diversity was built with the R MASS and caret packages. TCRdb took this table from immuneACCESS and kept in-frame rearrangements with V and J called. Such tables lack part of the clones; where checked against another copy, unresolved V genes explain under half of the gap, and the rest is unexplained. The D gene and trimming were derived from the DNA, and the V and J assignments and clone size from that table. This sample is represented by 10,000 or so clones; over 85% of them were singletons. The top ten hold around 32% of the sample.

The CDR3 runs 15 residues from the cysteine to the phenylalanine. Just CDR3 DNA is preserved here, 45 bases in frame from base 1. Reading the germline V gene gives CDR1 SGHRS and CDR2 YFSETQ. The trim is 3 bases for V and 7 bases for J, with a gap of 16 bases between the germline ends. The sample was blood, taken from a patient treated with checkpoint blockade. Rearrangement joined TRBV5-1 to TRBJ1-4; a tentative D match to TRBD1 spans 5 bases. The sequence was collected from a human donor with melanoma. In nucleotide form, the sequence is TGCGCCAGCAGCTGGGCGGGAGGGGACGGTGAAAAACTGTTTTTT. This is translated as CASSWAGGDGEKLFF.